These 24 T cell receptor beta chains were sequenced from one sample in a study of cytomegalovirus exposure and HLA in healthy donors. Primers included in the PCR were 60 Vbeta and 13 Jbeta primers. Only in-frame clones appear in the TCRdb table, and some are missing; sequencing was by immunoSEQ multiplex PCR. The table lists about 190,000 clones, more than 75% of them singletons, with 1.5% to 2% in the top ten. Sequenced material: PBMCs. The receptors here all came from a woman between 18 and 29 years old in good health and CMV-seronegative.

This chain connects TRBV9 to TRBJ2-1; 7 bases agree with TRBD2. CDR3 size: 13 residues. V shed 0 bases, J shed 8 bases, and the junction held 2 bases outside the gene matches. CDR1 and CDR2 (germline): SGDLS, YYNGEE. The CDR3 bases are TGTGCCAGCAGCGTAGGCGGGAGCTATGAGCAGTTCTTC. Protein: CASSVGGSYEQFF.

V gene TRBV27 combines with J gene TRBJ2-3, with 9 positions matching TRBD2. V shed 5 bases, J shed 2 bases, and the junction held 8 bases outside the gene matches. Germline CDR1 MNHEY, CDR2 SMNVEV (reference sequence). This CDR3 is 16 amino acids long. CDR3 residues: CASSRLAAIPTDTQYF. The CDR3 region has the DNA TGTGCCAGCAGTAGACTAGCGGCCATTCCCACAGATACGCAGTATTTT.

The CDR3 region has the DNA TGCGCCAGCAGCCATTTTTACAGGGGGGCCAAAAACATTCAGTACTTC. This sequence encodes CASSHFYRGAKNIQYF. This chain links TRBV4-1 with TRBJ2-4, with 8 bases fitting TRBD1. The CDR3 runs to 16 residues. Unmatched junction bases numbered 5, after V lost 3 bases and J lost 1 base. Germline CDR1 is MGHRA and CDR2 is YSYEKL.

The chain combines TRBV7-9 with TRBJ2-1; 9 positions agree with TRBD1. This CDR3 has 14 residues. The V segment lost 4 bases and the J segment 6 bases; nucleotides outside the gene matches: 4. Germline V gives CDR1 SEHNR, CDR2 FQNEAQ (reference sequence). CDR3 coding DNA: TGTGCCAGCAGCTCTCCGGGACAGGGCAATGAGCAGTTCTTC. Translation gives CASSSPGQGNEQFF.

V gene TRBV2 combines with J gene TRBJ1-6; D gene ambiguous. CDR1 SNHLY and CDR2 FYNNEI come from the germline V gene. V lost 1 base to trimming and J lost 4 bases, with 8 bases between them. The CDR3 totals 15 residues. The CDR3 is CASSEGWAYNSPLHF. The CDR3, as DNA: TGTGCCAGCAGTGAAGGGTGGGCTTATAATTCACCCCTCCACTTT.

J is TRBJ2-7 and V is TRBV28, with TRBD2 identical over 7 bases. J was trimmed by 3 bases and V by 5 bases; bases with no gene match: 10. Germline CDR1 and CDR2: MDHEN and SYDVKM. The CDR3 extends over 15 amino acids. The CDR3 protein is CASSSPFGLGYEQYF. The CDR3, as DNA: TGTGCCAGCAGTAGCCCTTTCGGACTAGGCTACGAGCAGTACTTC.

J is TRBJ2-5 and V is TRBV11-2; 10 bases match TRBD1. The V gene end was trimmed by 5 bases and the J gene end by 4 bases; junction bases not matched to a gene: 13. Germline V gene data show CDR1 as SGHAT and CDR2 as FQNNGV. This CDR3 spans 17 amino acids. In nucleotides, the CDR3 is TGTGCCAGCAGCCTTCGGGGGGGACAGGGGAGGGGAGAGACCCAGTACTTC. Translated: CASSLRGGQGRGETQYF.

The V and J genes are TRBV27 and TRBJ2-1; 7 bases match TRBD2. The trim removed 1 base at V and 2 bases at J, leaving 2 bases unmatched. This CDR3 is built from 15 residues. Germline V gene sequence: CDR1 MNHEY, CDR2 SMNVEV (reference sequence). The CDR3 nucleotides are TGTGCCAGCAGTTTATGGGGGGGGGCCTACAATGAGCAGTTCTTC. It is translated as CASSLWGGAYNEQFF.

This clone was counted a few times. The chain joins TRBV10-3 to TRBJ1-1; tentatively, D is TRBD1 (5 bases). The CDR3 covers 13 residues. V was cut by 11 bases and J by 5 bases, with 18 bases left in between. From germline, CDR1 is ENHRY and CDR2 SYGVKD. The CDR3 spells CASQGREGTEAFF. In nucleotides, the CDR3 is TGTGCCTCCCAGGGACGGGAGGGAACTGAAGCTTTCTTT.

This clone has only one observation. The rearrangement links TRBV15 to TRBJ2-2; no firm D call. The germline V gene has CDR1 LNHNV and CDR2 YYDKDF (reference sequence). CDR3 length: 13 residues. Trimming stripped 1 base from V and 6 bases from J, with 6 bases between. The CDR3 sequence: CATSRATAGELFF. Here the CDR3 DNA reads TGTGCCACCAGCAGAGCCACAGCCGGGGAGCTGTTTTTT.

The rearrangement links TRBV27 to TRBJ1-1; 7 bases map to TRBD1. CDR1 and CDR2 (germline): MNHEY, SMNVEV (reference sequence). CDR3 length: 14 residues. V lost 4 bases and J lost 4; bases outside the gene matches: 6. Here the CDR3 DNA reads TGTGCCAGCAGTTCGACAGGGTTGGGCACTGAAGCTTTCTTT. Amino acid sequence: CASSSTGLGTEAFF.

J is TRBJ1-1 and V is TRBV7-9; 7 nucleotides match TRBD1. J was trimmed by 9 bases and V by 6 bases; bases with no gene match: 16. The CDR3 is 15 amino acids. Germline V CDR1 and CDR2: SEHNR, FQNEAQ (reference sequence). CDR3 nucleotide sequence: TGTGCCAGCAGATCTGACAGGGAGCTCCTGTCCCAAGCTTTCTTT. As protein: CASRSDRELLSQAFF.

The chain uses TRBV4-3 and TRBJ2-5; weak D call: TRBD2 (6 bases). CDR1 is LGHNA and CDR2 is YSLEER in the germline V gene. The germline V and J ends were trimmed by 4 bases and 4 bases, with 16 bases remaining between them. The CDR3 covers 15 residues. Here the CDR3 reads CASSPGAGKGETQYF. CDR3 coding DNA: TGCGCCAGCAGCCCGGGAGCTGGAAAGGGAGAGACCCAGTACTTC.

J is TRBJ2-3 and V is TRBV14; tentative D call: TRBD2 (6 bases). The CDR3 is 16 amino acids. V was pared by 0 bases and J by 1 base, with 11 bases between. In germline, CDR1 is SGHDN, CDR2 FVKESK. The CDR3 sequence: CASSQDRSGRTDTQYF. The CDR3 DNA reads TGTGCCAGCAGCCAAGATCGGAGCGGGCGCACAGATACGCAGTATTTT.

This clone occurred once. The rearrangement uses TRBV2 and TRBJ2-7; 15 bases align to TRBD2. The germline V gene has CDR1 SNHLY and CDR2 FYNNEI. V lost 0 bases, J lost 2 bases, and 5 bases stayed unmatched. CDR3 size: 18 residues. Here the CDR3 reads CASSEALGLAGGAYEQYF. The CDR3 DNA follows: TGTGCCAGCAGTGAAGCGCTTGGACTAGCGGGGGGGGCCTACGAGCAGTACTTC. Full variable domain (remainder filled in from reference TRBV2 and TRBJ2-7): EPEVTQTPSHQVTQMGQEVILRCVPISNHLYFYWYRQILGQKVEFLVSFYNNEISEKSEIFDDQFSVERPDGSNFTLKIRSTKLEDSAMYFCASSEALGLAGGAYEQYFGPGTRLTVT.

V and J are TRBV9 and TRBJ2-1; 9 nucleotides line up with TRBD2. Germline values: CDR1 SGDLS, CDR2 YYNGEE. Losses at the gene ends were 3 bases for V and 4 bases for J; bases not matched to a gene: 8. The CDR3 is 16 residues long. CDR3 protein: CASSANSGSRYNEQFF. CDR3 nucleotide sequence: TGTGCCAGCAGCGCCAATAGCGGGAGTAGGTACAATGAGCAGTTCTTC. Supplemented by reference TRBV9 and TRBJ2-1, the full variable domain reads DSGVTQTPKHLITATGQRVTLRCSPRSGDLSVYWYQQSLDQGLQFLIQYYNGEERAKGNILERFSAQQFPDLHSELNLSSLELGDSALYFCASSANSGSRYNEQFFGPGTRLTVL.

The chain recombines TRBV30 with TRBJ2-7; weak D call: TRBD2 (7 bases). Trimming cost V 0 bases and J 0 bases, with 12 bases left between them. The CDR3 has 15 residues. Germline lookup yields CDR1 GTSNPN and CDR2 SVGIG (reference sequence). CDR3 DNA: TGTGCCTGGAGTGTAGGTCGGGGGGCCTCCTACGAGCAGTACTTC. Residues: CAWSVGRGASYEQYF.

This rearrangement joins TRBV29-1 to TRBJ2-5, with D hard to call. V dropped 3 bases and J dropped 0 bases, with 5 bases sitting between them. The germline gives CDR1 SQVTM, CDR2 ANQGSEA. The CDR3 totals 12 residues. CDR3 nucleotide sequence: TGCAGCGTTGACCTGTACCAAGAGACCCAGTACTTC. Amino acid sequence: CSVDLYQETQYF.

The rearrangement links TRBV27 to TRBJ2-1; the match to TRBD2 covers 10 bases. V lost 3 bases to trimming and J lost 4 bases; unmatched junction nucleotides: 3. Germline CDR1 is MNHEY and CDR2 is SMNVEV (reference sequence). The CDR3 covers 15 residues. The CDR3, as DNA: TGTGCCAGCAGTTTGCAGCGGGGGGGTTACAATGAGCAGTTCTTC. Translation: CASSLQRGGYNEQFF.

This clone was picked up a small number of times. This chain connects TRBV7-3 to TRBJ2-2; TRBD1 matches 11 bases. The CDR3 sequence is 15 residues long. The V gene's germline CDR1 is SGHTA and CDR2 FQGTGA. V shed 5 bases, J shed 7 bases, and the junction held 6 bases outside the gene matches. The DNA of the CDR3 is TGTGCCAGCAGCCCACTGGGACAGGGGGACGGGGAGCTGTTTTTT. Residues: CASSPLGQGDGELFF.

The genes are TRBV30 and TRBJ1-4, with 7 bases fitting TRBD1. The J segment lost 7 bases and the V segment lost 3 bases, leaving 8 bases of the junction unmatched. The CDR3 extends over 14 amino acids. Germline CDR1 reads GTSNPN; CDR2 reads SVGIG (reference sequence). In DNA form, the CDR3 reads TGTGCCTGGAGCGCCCACAGGGGCCTTGAAAAACTGTTTTTT. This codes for CAWSAHRGLEKLFF.

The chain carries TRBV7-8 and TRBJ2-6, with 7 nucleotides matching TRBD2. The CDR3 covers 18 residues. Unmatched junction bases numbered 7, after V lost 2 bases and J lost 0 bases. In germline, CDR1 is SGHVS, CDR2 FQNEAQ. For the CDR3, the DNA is TGTGCCAGCAGCTTATCATTTGGGGGGGGCTCTGGGGCCAACGTCCTGACTTTC. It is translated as CASSLSFGGGSGANVLTF.

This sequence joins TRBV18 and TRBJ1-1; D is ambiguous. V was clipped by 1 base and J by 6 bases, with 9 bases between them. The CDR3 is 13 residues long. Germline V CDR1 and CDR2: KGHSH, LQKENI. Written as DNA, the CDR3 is TGTGCCAGCTCACCACAGGGAGCCTCTGAAGCTTTCTTT. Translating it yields CASSPQGASEAFF. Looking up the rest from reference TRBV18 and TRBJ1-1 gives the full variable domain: NAGVMQNPRHLVRRRGQEARLRCSPMKGHSHVYWYRQLPEEGLKFMVYLQKENIIDESGMPKERFSAEFPKEGPSILRIQQVVRGDSAAYFCASSPQGASEAFFGQGTRLTVV.

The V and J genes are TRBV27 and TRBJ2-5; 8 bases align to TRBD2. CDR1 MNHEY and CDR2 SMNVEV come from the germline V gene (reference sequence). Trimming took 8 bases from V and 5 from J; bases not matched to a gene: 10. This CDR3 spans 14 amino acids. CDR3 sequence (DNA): TGTGCCAGCCGTTCGCGGGGGGCTGGGGAGACCCAGTACTTC. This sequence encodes CASRSRGAGETQYF.